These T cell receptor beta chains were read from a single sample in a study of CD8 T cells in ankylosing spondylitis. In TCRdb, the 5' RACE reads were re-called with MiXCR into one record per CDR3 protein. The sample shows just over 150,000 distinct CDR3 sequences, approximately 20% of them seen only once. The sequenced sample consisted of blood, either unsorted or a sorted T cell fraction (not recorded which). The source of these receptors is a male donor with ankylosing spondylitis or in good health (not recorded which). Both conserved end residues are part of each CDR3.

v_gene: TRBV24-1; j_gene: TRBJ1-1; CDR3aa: CATSDLRTGVAFF
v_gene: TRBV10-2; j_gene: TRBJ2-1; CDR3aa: CASRGSSRNEQFF
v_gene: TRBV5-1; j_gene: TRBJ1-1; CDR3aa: CASSLNRIRSEAFF
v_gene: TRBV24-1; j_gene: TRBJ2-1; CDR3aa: CATSDHGRGTHNEQFF
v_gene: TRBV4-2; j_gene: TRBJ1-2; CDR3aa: CASSQEYNYGYTF
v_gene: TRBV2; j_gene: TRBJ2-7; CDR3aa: CASSEGPGSYEQYF
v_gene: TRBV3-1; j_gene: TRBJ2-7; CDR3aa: CASSQDRQGYEQYF
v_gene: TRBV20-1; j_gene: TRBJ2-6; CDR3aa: CSAFHSEANVLTF
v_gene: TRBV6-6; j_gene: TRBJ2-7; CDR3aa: CASSRSRNDEQYF
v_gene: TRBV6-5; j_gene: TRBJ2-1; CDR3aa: CASRRLAGNNEQFF
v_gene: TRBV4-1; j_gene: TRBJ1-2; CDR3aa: CASSQEGRRPYGYTF
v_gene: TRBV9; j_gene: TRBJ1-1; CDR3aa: CASSGGVDTEAFF
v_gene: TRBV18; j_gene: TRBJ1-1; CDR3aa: CASSPTENAGTEAFF
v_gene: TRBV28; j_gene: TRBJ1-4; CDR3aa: CASAGGYAGSEKLFF
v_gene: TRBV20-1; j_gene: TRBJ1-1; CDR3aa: CSSTHSEGVTEAFF
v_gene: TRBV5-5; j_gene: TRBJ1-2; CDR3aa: CASSTLTGNYGYTF
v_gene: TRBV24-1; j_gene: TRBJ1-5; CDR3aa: CATSDPGYQPQHF
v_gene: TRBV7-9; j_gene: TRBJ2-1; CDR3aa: CASSLDTAYNEQFF
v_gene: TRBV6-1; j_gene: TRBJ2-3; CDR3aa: CASSPAGGTDTQYF
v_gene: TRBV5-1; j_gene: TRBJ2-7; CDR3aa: CASSPPGGSYEQYF
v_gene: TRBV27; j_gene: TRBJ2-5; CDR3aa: CASSRERKETQYF
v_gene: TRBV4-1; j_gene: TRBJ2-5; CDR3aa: CASSPGQGRLAETQYF
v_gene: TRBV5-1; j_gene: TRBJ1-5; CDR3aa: CASSLDTDRGKFGQPQHF
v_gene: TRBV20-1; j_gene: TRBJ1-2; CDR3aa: CSAPRSGIQGYGYTF
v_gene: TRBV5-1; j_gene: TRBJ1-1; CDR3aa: CASSFGGQGWTEAFF
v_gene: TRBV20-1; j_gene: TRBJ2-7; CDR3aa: CSGQQGGDYEQYF
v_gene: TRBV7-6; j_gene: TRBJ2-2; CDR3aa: CASSPLYTGELFF
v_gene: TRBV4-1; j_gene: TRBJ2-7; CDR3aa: CASSQPGSPGEQYF
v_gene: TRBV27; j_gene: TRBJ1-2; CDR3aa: CASSPLGTGALGGYTF
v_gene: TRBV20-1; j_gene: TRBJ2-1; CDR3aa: CSARDAGGQNEQFF
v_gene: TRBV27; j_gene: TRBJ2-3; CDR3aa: CASSWAGDTQYF
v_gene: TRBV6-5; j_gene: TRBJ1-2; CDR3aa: CASRSSVGQGNYGYTF
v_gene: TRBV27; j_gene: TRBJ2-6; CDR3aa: CASTTGPGANVLTF
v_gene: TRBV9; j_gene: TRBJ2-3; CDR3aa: CASSPGTSSADTQYF
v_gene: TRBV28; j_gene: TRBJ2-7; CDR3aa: CASSWTGDEQYF
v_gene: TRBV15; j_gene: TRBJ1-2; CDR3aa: CATSRDYGRGYGYTF
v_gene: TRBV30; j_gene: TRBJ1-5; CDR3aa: CAWSVRYPAGPQHF
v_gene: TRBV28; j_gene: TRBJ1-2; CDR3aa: CASSQLRDGYTF
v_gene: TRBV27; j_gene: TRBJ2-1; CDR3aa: CASRSGGSSYNEQFF
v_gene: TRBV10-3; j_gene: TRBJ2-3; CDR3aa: CAISPGESDTQYF
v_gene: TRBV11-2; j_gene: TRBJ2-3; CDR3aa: CASSLVRGNTSTDTQYF
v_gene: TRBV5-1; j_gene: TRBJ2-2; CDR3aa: CASSLVQVSGTGELFF
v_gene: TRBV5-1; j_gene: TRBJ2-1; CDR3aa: CASSPWTAPYNEQFF
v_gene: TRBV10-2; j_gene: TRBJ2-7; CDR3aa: CASSEVREQYF
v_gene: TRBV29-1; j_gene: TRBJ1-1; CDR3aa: CSVTMNTEAFF
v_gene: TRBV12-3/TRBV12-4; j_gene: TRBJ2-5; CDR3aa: CASSPKETQYF
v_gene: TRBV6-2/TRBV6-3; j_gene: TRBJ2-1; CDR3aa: CASSSRQGRRGLAGEPTYNEQFF
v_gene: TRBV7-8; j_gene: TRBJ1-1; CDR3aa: CASSLVEAGEAFF
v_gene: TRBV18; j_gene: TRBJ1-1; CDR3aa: CASSPDQAAVNTEAFF